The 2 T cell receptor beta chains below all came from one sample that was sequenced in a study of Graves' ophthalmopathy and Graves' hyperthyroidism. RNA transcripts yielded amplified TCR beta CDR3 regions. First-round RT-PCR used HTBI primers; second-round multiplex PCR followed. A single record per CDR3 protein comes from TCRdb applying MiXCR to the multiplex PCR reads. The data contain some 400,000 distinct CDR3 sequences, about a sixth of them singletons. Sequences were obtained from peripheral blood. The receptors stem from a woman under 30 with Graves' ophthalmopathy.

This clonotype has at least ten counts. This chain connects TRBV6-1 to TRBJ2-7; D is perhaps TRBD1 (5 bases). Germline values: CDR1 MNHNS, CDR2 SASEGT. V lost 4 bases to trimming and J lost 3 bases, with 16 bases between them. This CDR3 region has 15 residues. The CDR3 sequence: CASSATRVIIYEQYF. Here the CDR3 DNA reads TGTGCCAGCAGTGCCACCAGGGTGATTATCTACGAGCAGTACTTC.

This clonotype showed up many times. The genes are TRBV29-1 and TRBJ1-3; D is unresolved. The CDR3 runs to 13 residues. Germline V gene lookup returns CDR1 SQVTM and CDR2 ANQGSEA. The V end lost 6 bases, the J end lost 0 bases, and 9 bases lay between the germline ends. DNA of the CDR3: TGCAGCGTCCTCACAGCCTCTGGAAACACCATATATTTT. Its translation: CSVLTASGNTIYF.